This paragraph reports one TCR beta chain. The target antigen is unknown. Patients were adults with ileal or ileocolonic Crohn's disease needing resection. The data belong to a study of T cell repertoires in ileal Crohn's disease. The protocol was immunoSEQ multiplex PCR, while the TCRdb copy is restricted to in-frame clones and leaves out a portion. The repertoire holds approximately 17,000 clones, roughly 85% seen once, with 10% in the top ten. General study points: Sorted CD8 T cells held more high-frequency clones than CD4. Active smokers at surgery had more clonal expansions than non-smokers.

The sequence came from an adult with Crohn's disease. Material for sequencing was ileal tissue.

Here the CDR3 DNA reads TGCGCCAGCAGCTTGCTGTTGGGGGGGACTAATGAAAAACTGTTTTTT. It is translated as CASSLLLGGTNEKLFF. J is TRBJ1-4 and V is TRBV5-1, with D tentatively TRBD1 (5 bases). This CDR3 region has 16 residues. Trimming cost V 1 base and J 2 bases, with 12 bases left between them. CDR1 is SGHRS and CDR2 is YFSETQ in the germline V gene. Variable domain in full (rest from reference TRBV5-1 and TRBJ1-4): KAGVTQTPRYLIKTRGQQVTLSCSPISGHRSVSWYQQTPGQGLQFLFEYFSETQRNKGNFPGRFSGRQFSNSRSEMNVSTLELGDSALYLCASSLLLGGTNEKLFFGSGTQLSVL.